The 5 T cell receptor beta chains listed next were all sequenced from one sample in a study of T cells expressing NK-cell markers. TCRdb reprocessed the 5' RACE reads, keeping one entry per CDR3 protein, no DNA. The sample holds about 410,000 distinct CDR3 sequences. The sample comprised blood T cells: a sorted CD56 or NKG2C T cell subset, CD4+ or CD8+ T cells, or bulk PBMC T cells (not recorded which). All receptors derive from a woman in her forties or fifties in good health.

The genes are TRBV10-3 and TRBJ2-1; with no DNA, the TCRdb D assignment of TRBD2 cannot be verified. CDR1 and CDR2 (germline): ENHRY, SYGVKD. The CDR3 loop spans 16 amino acids. This CDR3 reads CAISEESGGGNNEQFF.

The CDR3 here is CASSQEGTSGRNEQFF. The V gene is TRBV4-2, the J gene TRBJ2-1; without DNA, the TCRdb call of TRBD2 cannot be checked. The V gene's germline CDR1 is LGHNA and CDR2 YNFKEQ. This CDR3 has 16 amino acids.

The CDR3 protein is CASSLGFTGGETQYF. The chain carries TRBV5-1 and TRBJ2-5; no DNA is available, so the TRBD1 call from TCRdb remains unchecked. This CDR3 contains 15 residues. Germline V CDR1 and CDR2: SGHRS, YFSETQ. The complete variable domain, with remaining parts taken from reference TRBV5-1 and TRBJ2-5, reads KAGVTQTPRYLIKTRGQQVTLSCSPISGHRSVSWYQQTPGQGLQFLFEYFSETQRNKGNFPGRFSGRQFSNSRSEMNVSTLELGDSALYLCASSLGFTGGETQYFGPGTRLLVL.

This chain links TRBV24-1 with TRBJ2-1; TCRdb proposes TRBD1, but this gene call is untestable without DNA. Germline V gene sequence: CDR1 KGHDR, CDR2 SFDVKD. The CDR3 is made up of 16 amino acids. This CDR3 is CATSDLRGPFPNEQFF.

V and J are TRBV4-2 and TRBJ2-3; the TRBD1 assignment by TCRdb is unverifiable without DNA. Germline loops: CDR1 LGHNA, CDR2 YNFKEQ. The CDR3 is 17 amino acids. This chain's CDR3 is CASSQAPTGSGTDTQYF.